The clone carrying this T cell receptor (beta chain) has ten or more counts. The data derive from a study of spatial heterogeneity in lung cancer. Time point defined: sample taken at primary tumor resection. The input material, whole RNA from tumor, nontumor lung or frozen PBMC, was sequenced unsorted. One entry per CDR3 protein, called by TCRdb with MiXCR from the 5' RACE reads. The sample lists 14,000 to 15,000 distinct CDR3 sequences, 10% to 11% seen once, with roughly a third in the top ten. The CDR3 totals 14 residues. Germline values: CDR1 DFQATT, CDR2 SNEGSKA (reference sequence). Trimming stripped 5 bases from V and 1 base from J, with 14 bases between.

This material consisted of PBMCs, taken at surgery. The J gene is TRBJ1-2, the V gene TRBV20-1, with D possibly TRBD1 on 6 matching bases. This sequence was found in a female donor with early-stage non-small cell lung cancer. CDR3 sequence (DNA): TGCAGTGCTGGCAACTACAGGGTTAACTATGGCTACACCTTC. It encodes CSAGNYRVNYGYTF.